The clone carrying this T cell receptor (beta chain) is deemed medium-sized. Its specificity is unknown. The CDR3 length is 15 residues. V was clipped by 5 bases and J by 7 bases, with 18 bases between them. Germline values: CDR1 SNHLY, CDR2 FYNNEI. The data originate from a study of breast tumors, draining lymph nodes, adjacent tissues. MiXCR, applied by TCRdb to the multiplex PCR reads, yields one record per CDR3 protein. Of approximately 20,000 distinct CDR3 sequences in the sample, 43% were seen once. General observations from the study: Tumor repertoires ranked between lymph nodes and nontumor tissue in diversity, with V and J gene preferences. The lymph node origin of tumor T cells was framed as consistent with a hypothesis, not demonstrated. Data fit most tumor T cells coming from lymph node, expanding in tumor.

The source material was breast tumor tissue. This chain uses TRBV2 with TRBJ2-1; maybe TRBD2 (5 bases). The receptor was isolated from a female donor with breast cancer. Some clones in this sample may be carry-over from other donors' samples. As DNA, the CDR3 is TGTGCCAGCAGTCAGTCGGGCGGACTTGGAAATGAGCAGTTCTTC. This encodes CASSQSGGLGNEQFF.